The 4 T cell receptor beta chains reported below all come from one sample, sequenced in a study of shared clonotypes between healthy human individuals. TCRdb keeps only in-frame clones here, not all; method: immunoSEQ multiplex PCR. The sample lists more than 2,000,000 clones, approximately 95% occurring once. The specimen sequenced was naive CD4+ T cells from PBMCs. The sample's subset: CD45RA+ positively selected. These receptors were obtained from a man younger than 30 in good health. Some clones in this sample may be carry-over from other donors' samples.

CDR3 loop: CASSWSPNTEAFF. CDR3 in DNA: TGTGCCAGCAGCTGGAGTCCGAACACTGAAGCTTTCTTT. The chain recombines TRBV7-3 with TRBJ1-1; D call uncertain. The germline V gene encodes CDR1 SGHTA and CDR2 FQGTGA. This CDR3 comprises 13 residues. The germline V and J ends were trimmed by 4 bases and 1 base, with 7 bases remaining between them.

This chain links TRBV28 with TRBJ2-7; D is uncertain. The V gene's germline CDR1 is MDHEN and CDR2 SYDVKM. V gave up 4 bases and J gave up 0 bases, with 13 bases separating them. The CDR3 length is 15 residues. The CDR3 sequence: CASSSRTYASYEQYF. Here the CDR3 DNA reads TGTGCCAGCAGTTCGAGGACGTATGCCTCCTACGAGCAGTACTTC.

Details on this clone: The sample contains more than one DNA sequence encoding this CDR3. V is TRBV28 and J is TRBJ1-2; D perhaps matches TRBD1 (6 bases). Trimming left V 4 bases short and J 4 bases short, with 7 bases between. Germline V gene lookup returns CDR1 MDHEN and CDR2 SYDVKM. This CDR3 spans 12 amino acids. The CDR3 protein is CASSSRGYGYTF. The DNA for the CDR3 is TGTGCCAGCAGTTCCAGGGGCTATGGCTACACCTTC.

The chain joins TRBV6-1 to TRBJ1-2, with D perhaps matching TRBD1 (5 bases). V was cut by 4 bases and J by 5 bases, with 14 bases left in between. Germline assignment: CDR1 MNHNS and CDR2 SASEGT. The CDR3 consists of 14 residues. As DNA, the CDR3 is TGTGCCAGCAGTGGTACCAACCGGGGGTATGGCTACACCTTC. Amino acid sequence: CASSGTNRGYGYTF.